These 17 T cell receptor beta chains share one sample of origin, sequenced in a study of monozygotic twins with inflammatory bowel disease. Following a re-call of the 5' RACE reads, TCRdb has one entry per CDR3 protein and lacks DNA. This specimen shows a few hundred thousand distinct CDR3 sequences; the ten leading clones hold 2.5% to 3%. Sequencing was carried out using blood. Every receptor here comes from a human donor with ulcerative colitis or Crohn's disease, or a healthy co-twin of an affected twin (not recorded which).

The V and J genes are TRBV5-1 and TRBJ2-5; TCRdb's D call, TRBD2, is unchecked because there is no DNA. This CDR3 has 14 amino acids. CDR1 and CDR2 from the germline V gene are SGHRS and YFSETQ. This CDR3 is CASSPRPEAETQYF.

This rearrangement joins TRBV20-1 to TRBJ1-5. CDR1 is DFQATT and CDR2 is SNEGSKA in the germline V gene (reference sequence). The CDR3 covers 14 residues. CDR3 amino acids: CSALMGSGNQPQHF.

The chain combines TRBV6-5 with TRBJ2-3; TCRdb returns TRBD1, unconfirmable since there is no DNA. The CDR3 contains 18 residues. CDR1 and CDR2 (germline): MNHEY, SVGAGI. CDR3: CASSYSFVGGAGTDTQYF.

The chain uses TRBV12-3 or TRBV12-4 and TRBJ2-5; as DNA is missing, the TRBD1 call by TCRdb cannot be tested. The CDR3 runs to 18 residues. The CDR3 loop is CASRHRDRGPQGAETQYF.

The chain has TRBV7-2 and TRBJ1-6. CDR1 and CDR2 (germline): SGHTA, FQGNSA. The CDR3 is 16 amino acids. The CDR3 protein is CASSFQASSYNSPLHF. The variable domain in full, with the rest retrieved from reference TRBV7-2 and TRBJ1-6, is GAGVSQSPSNKVTEKGKDVELRCDPISGHTALYWYRQSLGQGLEFLIYFQGNSAPDKSGLPSDRFSAERTGGSVSTLTIQRTQQEDSAVYLCASSFQASSYNSPLHFGNGTRLTVT.

CDR3 region: CASSFGSGNYGYTF. This chain connects TRBV5-1 to TRBJ1-2. Per the germline V gene, CDR1 is SGHRS and CDR2 is YFSETQ. The CDR3 extends over 14 amino acids.

The rearrangement joins TRBV5-1 to TRBJ2-7; TCRdb's assignment of TRBD2 cannot be checked, as there is no DNA. The CDR3 sequence is 16 residues long. CDR1 SGHRS and CDR2 YFSETQ come from the germline V gene. CDR3 sequence reads: CASSLAPAGGSYEQYF.

The J gene is TRBJ1-1, the V gene TRBV28. This CDR3 has 12 residues. Germline-derived CDR1 and CDR2 are MDHEN and SYDVKM. The CDR3 here is CASSPVGTEAFF.

This chain links TRBV18 with TRBJ2-5; lacking DNA, the TRBD2 call made by TCRdb goes unchecked. Germline CDR1 reads KGHSH; CDR2 reads LQKENI. This CDR3 contains 15 residues. The chain's CDR3 is CASSPRLADQETQYF.

V gene TRBV6-1 combines with J gene TRBJ2-3; the TRBD1 assignment by TCRdb is unverifiable without DNA. Per germline, CDR1 MNHNS and CDR2 SASEGT. CDR3 length: 15 residues. The CDR3 loop reads CASSKRGDNTDTQYF.

The J gene is TRBJ2-1, the V gene TRBV29-1; TCRdb selects TRBD2, and the lack of DNA leaves this call unchecked. This CDR3 is 16 amino acids long. The germline V gene encodes CDR1 SQVTM and CDR2 ANQGSEA. This CDR3 reads CSVEDGRGQTYNEQFF.

The chain joins TRBV6-1 to TRBJ2-7; the TRBD1 assignment by TCRdb is unverifiable without DNA. Germline CDR1 and CDR2: MNHNS and SASEGT. This CDR3 is 14 amino acids long. The CDR3 sequence: CASSIMGDAYEQYF.

V and J are TRBV27 and TRBJ1-2; the D call from TCRdb, TRBD1, cannot be confirmed without DNA. The CDR3 is 15 amino acids. Germline values: CDR1 MNHEY, CDR2 SMNVEV (reference sequence). CDR3 amino acids: CASSWGQGDSLGYTF.

This chain joins TRBV20-1 and TRBJ2-7; TCRdb's D call, TRBD1, is unchecked because there is no DNA. The V gene's germline CDR1 is DFQATT and CDR2 SNEGSKA (reference sequence). The CDR3 contains 14 residues. The CDR3 here is CSARDRLTGVEQYF.

V is TRBV27 and J is TRBJ1-2; checking the TCRdb D call of TRBD1 is not possible without DNA. The CDR3 sequence is 15 residues long. CDR1 is MNHEY and CDR2 is SMNVEV in the germline V gene (reference sequence). The CDR3 protein is CASSYMTGGADGYTF.

The chain couples TRBV4-1 to TRBJ2-2; the D call from TCRdb, TRBD1, cannot be confirmed without DNA. Per the germline V gene, CDR1 is MGHRA and CDR2 is YSYEKL. The CDR3 contains 19 residues. The CDR3 sequence: CASSLSIRRDTSNTGELFF.

This chain joins TRBV30 and TRBJ2-4. Germline values: CDR1 GTSNPN, CDR2 SVGIG (reference sequence). The CDR3 runs 11 residues. Here the CDR3 reads CAWSTKNIQYF.